Sequencing of this T cell receptor (beta chain) was carried out in a study of T cells in Graves' hyperthyroidism and ophthalmopathy (dated by TCRdb to about 2019). For context, the study as a whole: To identify distinguishing TCR V-J signatures, a discovery cohort of some 100 patients was used, comprising fewer than 45 with Graves' ophthalmopathy and about 59 with stable Graves' hyperthyroidism. In addition, the study compared T-cell repertoires in thyroid tissue and in blood from five or six Graves' hyperthyroidism patients. After blood sampling, hyperthyroidism patients were treated with methimazole at a starting dose of 30 mg daily, and ophthalmopathy patients were treated with high-dose intravenous methylprednisolone. The paper reports TCR Vbeta CDR3 sequencing of more than 120 peripheral blood samples: 40 or so ophthalmopathy, fewer than 85 hyperthyroidism and around 17 progressor patients. Whether ophthalmopathy could be predicted prospectively was tested in an independent validation cohort made up of roughly 19 hyperthyroidism patients plus 17 patients who later progressed to ophthalmopathy. For training and testing, the 100 or so patients in the discovery cohort were randomly divided in a 7:3 ratio. The full study reports these points: In validation, the model predicted progression to ophthalmopathy with over 65% sensitivity and less than 75% specificity, a median of about six months before onset. A 13 V-J signature model separated ophthalmopathy from stable hyperthyroidism, with 87.88% sensitivity and roughly 82% specificity in cross-validation and 80%/75% in testing. Most expanded thyroid clonotypes (frequency above 0.001) were also detected in blood, suggesting blood repertoires may reflect thyroid immune responses. No statistical method was used to fix the sample size in advance, and group allocation was not hidden from the investigators.

Looking up the germline V gene yields CDR1 SNHLY and CDR2 FYNNEI. V is cut back by 6 bases and J by 2 bases, with 8 bases in the junction unmatched. The CDR3, cysteine through phenylalanine, is 15 amino acids long. The DNA shown is the 45-base CDR3, in frame from base 1. This clonotype was detected ten times or more. Its cognate antigen has yet to be identified. Base qualities are not at hand, and no much larger clone is one base apart. TCR beta CDR3 regions were amplified from RNA transcripts. For the first round of RT-PCR on the TCR CDR3, the HTBI primer set was used together with the Qiagen OneStep RT-PCR kit. A second multiplex PCR round built the libraries, followed by size selection and purification. Libraries were sequenced paired-end with 100 bp reads on an Illumina HiSeq2000. In the paper's pipeline: SOAPnuke was used to process the raw data, removing reads that contained adapters or uncalled bases, had a mean Phred below 15, or lacked an exact match to the constant primer or identifier. High-quality paired reads were merged using COPE v1.2.5, and each unique nucleotide sequence was defined as a clonotype. Clonotypes were aligned to IMGT TRBV, TRBD and TRBJ reference segments using MiTCR v1.1. Analysis was restricted to V-J combinations with a frequency above 0.0001, which covered roughly 99% of repertoires. A TCS score was defined as the ratio of F50 (clonal expansion) to E x V (chaos), with BLOSUM62-based TCRdist applied between CDR3 peptides within each V-J. Welch's t-statistics and random forest reduced roughly 530 V-J features to about 12, which were used in a naive Bayes classifier (R e1071). Thyroid-blood repertoire similarity was quantified with the Morisita-Horn index. TCRdb reanalyzed the raw reads on its own, using fastp at Q25 for trimming and MiXCR for clone calling, and kept in-frame beta chains. Records with the same CDR3 protein are collapsed into one entry carrying the most frequent genes and DNA. TCRdb's processing, not the study's, gives the V and J calls here. The sample table shows about 660,000 distinct CDR3 sequences, and roughly 46% are seen once. The ten largest clones capture 6.5% to 9% of the sample.

The study excluded patients with uncontrolled infections, other autoimmune diseases, pregnancy or lactation. Diagnoses relied on clinical symptoms, serum thyroxine and TRAb, thyroid ultrasound and orbital computed tomography. Total RNA was extracted with Trizol reagent, and quality was checked on an Agilent 2100 Bioanalyzer. The V gene is TRBV2 and the J gene is TRBJ1-2; 8 central bases correspond to TRBD1. This TCR was recovered from an adult man with Graves' disease, either hyperthyroidism or ophthalmopathy (not recorded which). The sequencing input was peripheral blood or thyroid tissue (not recorded which). The nucleotide sequence reads as follows: TGTGCCAGCAGCCTCCTCGGACAGGGCAACTATGGCTACACCTTC. Translation gives CASSLLGQGNYGYTF.